This is a list of T cell receptor beta chains from one sample in a study of cytomegalovirus exposure and HLA in healthy donors. The assay was immunoSEQ multiplex PCR, and TCRdb's table has in-frame clones only and misses some. This listing includes tens of thousands of clones. The sequencing sample was made of PBMCs. These receptors originate from a male donor in good health and CMV-seronegative. Both conserved end residues are part of each CDR3. The order of the fields is CDR3 protein, CDR3 DNA, V gene, J gene, D gene. The D gene is left open where the match is weak.

CASSQASASYEQYF	TGCGCCAGCAGCCAAGCTAGCGCCTCCTACGAGCAGTACTTC	TRBV4-1	TRBJ2-7	-
CAWSGTGEETQYF	TGTGCCTGGTCCGGGACAGGGGAGGAGACCCAGTACTTC	TRBV30	TRBJ2-5	TRBD1
CASSAGQGHTEAFF	TGTGCCAGCAGCGCGGGACAGGGACACACTGAAGCTTTCTTT	TRBV9	TRBJ1-1	TRBD1
CASKLTGGNSPLHF	TGTGCCTCAAAGCTGACAGGGGGTAATTCACCCCTCCACTTT	TRBV19	TRBJ1-6	TRBD1
CATSLDDRAMNTEAFF	TGTGCCACCAGCCTAGACGACAGGGCTATGAACACTGAAGCTTTCTTT	TRBV15	TRBJ1-1	TRBD1
CASSWGTGGLGYTF	TGCGCCAGCAGCTGGGGGACAGGGGGCCTTGGCTACACCTTC	TRBV5-1	TRBJ1-2	TRBD1
CASSPRGLTGEWHEQYF	TGTGCCAGCAGCCCAAGAGGTTTGACAGGGGAATGGCACGAGCAGTACTTC	TRBV7-2	TRBJ2-7	TRBD1
CASSQESDRRGYGYTF	TGTGCCAGCAGCCAAGAATCGGACAGGAGGGGCTATGGCTACACCTTC	TRBV4-2	TRBJ1-2	TRBD1
CAGKRGGINEQFF	TGTGCCGGAAAGCGGGGGGGTATCAATGAGCAGTTCTTC	TRBV30	TRBJ2-1	TRBD2
CASSQLGGTNTEAFF	TGCGCCAGCAGCCAACTAGGGGGCACAAACACTGAAGCTTTCTTT	TRBV4-1	TRBJ1-1	TRBD1
CASRTEAKNIQYF	TGTGCCAGCAGAACAGAAGCCAAAAACATTCAGTACTTC	TRBV6-5	TRBJ2-4	-
CASSQERLQAYEAFF	TGTGCCAGCAGCCAAGAACGGTTACAGGCCTATGAAGCTTTCTTT	TRBV14	TRBJ1-1	-
CASSPGQGARYGYTF	TGCGCCAGCAGCCCTGGACAGGGGGCGCGCTATGGCTACACCTTC	TRBV5-1	TRBJ1-2	TRBD1
CASSLYSGGHEQYF	TGTGCCAGCAGCTTATATTCAGGGGGCCACGAGCAGTACTTC	TRBV11-3	TRBJ2-7	TRBD1
CASSPGGNEKLFF	TGTGCCAGCAGTCCCGGGGGTAATGAAAAACTGTTTTTT	TRBV6-5	TRBJ1-4	-
CASSELAGGYNEQFF	TGTGCCAGCAGTGAACTAGCGGGGGGGTACAATGAGCAGTTCTTC	TRBV6-1	TRBJ2-1	TRBD2
CSVGQHNEKLFF	TGCAGCGTTGGGCAACATAATGAAAAACTGTTTTTT	TRBV29-1	TRBJ1-4	-
CASSRGETAGGTEAFF	TGCGCCAGCAGCCGAGGAGAGACGGCCGGTGGAACTGAAGCTTTCTTT	TRBV5-1	TRBJ1-1	-
CASSSDRAVGELFF	TGCGCCAGCAGCTCCGACAGGGCCGTCGGGGAGCTGTTTTTT	TRBV5-1	TRBJ2-2	TRBD1
CASSLQGAHRPQHF	TGTGCCAGCAGTTTACAGGGGGCGCATCGGCCCCAGCATTTT	TRBV28	TRBJ1-5	TRBD1
CASLLQGKPEAFF	TGTGCCAGTCTCTTACAGGGTAAACCTGAAGCTTTCTTT	TRBV2	TRBJ1-1	-
CASSLAQGDGYTF	TGTGCCAGCAGCTTAGCACAGGGCGATGGCTACACCTTC	TRBV7-6	TRBJ1-2	-
CASSETGSSYEQYF	TGTGCCAGCAGCGAGACAGGTTCATCCTACGAGCAGTACTTC	TRBV5-6	TRBJ2-7	-
CASSLPGQGRDEQFF	TGTGCCAGCAGCCTCCCCGGACAGGGGAGAGATGAGCAGTTCTTC	TRBV9	TRBJ2-1	TRBD1
CASRETGAIQPQHF	TGTGCCAGCAGGGAGACAGGAGCGATTCAGCCCCAGCATTTT	TRBV6-1	TRBJ1-5	-
CASSFVSGGAAGELFF	TGTGCCAGCAGCTTTGTTAGCGGGGGGGCGGCCGGGGAGCTGTTTTTT	TRBV11-3	TRBJ2-2	TRBD2
CASSVGLAGRTDTQYF	TGTGCCAGCAGTGTGGGACTAGCGGGGAGAACAGATACGCAGTATTTT	TRBV6-1	TRBJ2-3	TRBD2
CASGTGALGETQYF	TGTGCTAGTGGAACAGGGGCTTTGGGAGAGACCCAGTACTTC	TRBV12-5	TRBJ2-5	TRBD1
CASSMRDLGGANVLTF	TGTGCCAGTAGTATGAGGGATCTTGGCGGGGCCAACGTCCTGACTTTC	TRBV19	TRBJ2-6	-
CAWSGGLPYEQYF	TGTGCCTGGAGTGGGGGCCTCCCCTACGAGCAGTACTTC	TRBV30	TRBJ2-7	-
CAWSRNNSPLHF	TGTGCCTGGAGCAGGAATAATTCACCCCTCCACTTT	TRBV30	TRBJ1-6	-
CASSLDGQGNRGYGYTF	TGCGCCAGCAGCTTGGATGGACAGGGGAACAGAGGCTATGGCTACACCTTC	TRBV5-1	TRBJ1-2	TRBD1
CASSPLGQIEAFF	TGTGCCAGCTCACCACTTGGACAGATTGAAGCTTTCTTT	TRBV18	TRBJ1-1	-
CASSPDQAGFYGYTF	TGTGCCAGCAGCCCCGACCAAGCAGGGTTCTATGGCTACACCTTC	TRBV7-9	TRBJ1-2	-
CASSPQGLETQYF	TGTGCCAGCAGCCCACAGGGGCTGGAGACCCAGTACTTC	TRBV7-3	TRBJ2-5	TRBD1
CTSSQWGGGVSDTQYF	TGCACCAGCAGCCAATGGGGCGGGGGGGTATCAGATACGCAGTATTTT	TRBV1	TRBJ2-3	-
CASSEQGWNGYTF	TGTGCCAGCAGCGAACAGGGGTGGAATGGCTACACCTTC	TRBV9	TRBJ1-2	TRBD1
CASSTLDRAEAFF	TGTGCCAGCAGCACCCTGGACAGGGCCGAAGCTTTCTTT	TRBV7-9	TRBJ1-1	TRBD1
CASGLVTGVLGNQPQHF	TGTGCTAGTGGTTTGGTAACAGGGGTTTTAGGCAATCAGCCCCAGCATTTT	TRBV12-5	TRBJ1-5	TRBD1
CASSGDSGFATNEKLFF	TGTGCCAGCTCAGGGGACTCTGGTTTTGCAACTAATGAAAAACTGTTTTTT	TRBV18	TRBJ1-4	-
CASSRRDSLTDTQYF	TGTGCCAGCAGTCGGAGGGACTCCCTCACAGATACGCAGTATTTT	TRBV7-9	TRBJ2-3	-
CASSPREGTYGYTF	TGTGCCAGCAGCCCCAGGGAGGGCACCTATGGCTACACCTTC	TRBV7-9	TRBJ1-2	-
CSARRTGNLTDTQYF	TGCAGCGCCCGACGTACAGGGAACCTCACAGATACGCAGTATTTT	TRBV29-1	TRBJ2-3	-
CAWTKLSVVYGYTF	TGTGCCTGGACCAAGTTAAGTGTAGTCTATGGCTACACCTTC	TRBV30	TRBJ1-2	-
CASSLSWERTVYSYEQYF	TGTGCCAGCAGTTTATCGTGGGAGCGGACGGTTTACTCCTACGAGCAGTACTTC	TRBV28	TRBJ2-7	-
CASSFDRGSYEQYF	TGTGCCAGCAGCTTTGACAGGGGAAGTTACGAGCAGTACTTC	TRBV5-4	TRBJ2-7	TRBD1
CASSSWTATDTQYF	TGTGCCAGCAGTTCCTGGACAGCCACAGATACGCAGTATTTT	TRBV6-5	TRBJ2-3	-
CASEARGAGELFF	TGTGCCAGCGAAGCCCGGGGAGCCGGGGAGCTGTTTTTT	TRBV11-3	TRBJ2-2	-
CAWSATEIQPQHF	TGTGCCTGGAGCGCTACTGAGATTCAGCCCCAGCATTTT	TRBV30	TRBJ1-5	-
CASGGGAEAFF	TGTGCCAGCGGTGGGGGGGCTGAAGCTTTCTTT	TRBV7-9	TRBJ1-1	-
CASSDPSGRDTQYF	TGTGCCAGCAGCGACCCTAGCGGGAGAGATACGCAGTATTTT	TRBV9	TRBJ2-3	TRBD2
CSVEDRGQSEKLFF	TGCAGCGTGGAAGACAGGGGGCAAAGTGAAAAACTGTTTTTT	TRBV29-1	TRBJ1-4	TRBD1
CASSLRRHYGYTF	TGTGCCAGCAGCCTCAGACGACATTATGGCTACACCTTC	TRBV6-5	TRBJ1-2	-
CASSYSQGSYNEQFF	TGTGCCAGCAGTTACTCACAGGGATCCTACAATGAGCAGTTCTTC	TRBV6-5	TRBJ2-1	-
CASSIWSSPGNEQFF	TGTGCCAGCTCGATTTGGTCTAGCCCGGGCAATGAGCAGTTCTTC	TRBV6-5	TRBJ2-1	-
CASSQPQGALYEQYF	TGTGCCAGCAGCCAGCCCCAGGGGGCCCTCTACGAGCAGTACTTC	TRBV4-2	TRBJ2-7	TRBD1